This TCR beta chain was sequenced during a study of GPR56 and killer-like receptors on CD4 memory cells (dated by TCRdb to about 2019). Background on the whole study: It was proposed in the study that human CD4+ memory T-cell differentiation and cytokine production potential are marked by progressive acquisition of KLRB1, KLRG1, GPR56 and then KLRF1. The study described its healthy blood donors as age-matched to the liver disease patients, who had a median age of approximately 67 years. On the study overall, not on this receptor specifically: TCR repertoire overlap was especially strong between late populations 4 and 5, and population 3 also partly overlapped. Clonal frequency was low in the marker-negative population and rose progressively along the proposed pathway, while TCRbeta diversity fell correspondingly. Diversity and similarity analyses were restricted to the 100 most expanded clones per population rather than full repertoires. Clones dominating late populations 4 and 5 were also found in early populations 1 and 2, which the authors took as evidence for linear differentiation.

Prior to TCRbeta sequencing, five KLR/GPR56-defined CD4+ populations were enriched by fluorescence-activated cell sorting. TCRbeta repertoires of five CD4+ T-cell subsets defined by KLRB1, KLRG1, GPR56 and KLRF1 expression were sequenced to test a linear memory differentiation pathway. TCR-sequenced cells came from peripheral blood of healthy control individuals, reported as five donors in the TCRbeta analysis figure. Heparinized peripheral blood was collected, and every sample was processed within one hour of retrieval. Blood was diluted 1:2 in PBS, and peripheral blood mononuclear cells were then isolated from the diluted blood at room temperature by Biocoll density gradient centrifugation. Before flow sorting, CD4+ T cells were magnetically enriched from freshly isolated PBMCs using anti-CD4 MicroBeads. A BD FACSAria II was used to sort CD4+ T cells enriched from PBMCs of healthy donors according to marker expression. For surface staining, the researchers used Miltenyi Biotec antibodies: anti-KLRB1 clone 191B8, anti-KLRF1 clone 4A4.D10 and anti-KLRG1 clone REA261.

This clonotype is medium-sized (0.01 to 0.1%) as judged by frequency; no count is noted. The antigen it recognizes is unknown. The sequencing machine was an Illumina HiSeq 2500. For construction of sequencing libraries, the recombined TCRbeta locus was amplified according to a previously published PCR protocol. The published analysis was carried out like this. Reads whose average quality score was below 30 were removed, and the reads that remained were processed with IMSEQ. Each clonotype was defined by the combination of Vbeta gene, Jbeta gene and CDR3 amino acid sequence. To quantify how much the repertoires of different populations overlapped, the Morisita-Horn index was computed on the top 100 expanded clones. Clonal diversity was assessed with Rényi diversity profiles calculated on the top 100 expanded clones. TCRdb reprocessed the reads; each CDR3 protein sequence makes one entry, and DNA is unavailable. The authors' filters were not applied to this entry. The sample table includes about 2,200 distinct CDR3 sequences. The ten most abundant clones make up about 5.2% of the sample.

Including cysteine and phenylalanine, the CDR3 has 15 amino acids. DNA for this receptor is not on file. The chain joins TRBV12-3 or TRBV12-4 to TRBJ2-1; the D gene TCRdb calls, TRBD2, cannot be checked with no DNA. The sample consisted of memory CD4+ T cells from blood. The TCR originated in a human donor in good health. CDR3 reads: CASSPTSGRPHEQFF.